This TCR beta chain was sequenced in a study of T cell repertoires in cytomegalovirus infection. Study background: Newly reported HLA-C-restricted and thoroughly characterized HLA-B-restricted CMV epitopes were employed. Indications came from public TCR beta signatures; they pointed to CMV infection and to a matching HLA type.

The CDR3 consists of 18 residues. Per the germline V gene, CDR1 is MNHNS and CDR2 is SASEGT. The junction had 15 bases not matched to a gene; V was cut back by 5 bases and J by 4 bases. MiXCR, run by TCRdb on the reads, gives a single entry per CDR3 protein. The data show approximately 990,000 distinct CDR3 sequences, less than 40% seen once. This clonotype came up a few times. Its antigen remains unidentified. Study findings and constraints: Clonotypes of TCR beta that were HLA-C-restricted and CMV-specific dominated the ex vivo response. There were carriers of CMV plus the relevant HLA, and cumulative public TCR beta family frequency identified them.

The V call is TRBV6-1, the J call TRBJ2-3, with 10 bases lining up with TRBD1. The sequence was obtained from a human donor in good health (CMV status not recorded). Some clones in this sample may be carry-over from other donors' samples. This specimen consisted of cultured CD8+ T cells from PBMCs, obtained from culture after CMV antigen stimulation. The CDR3 DNA sequence: TGTGCCAGCAGTCCCCAGGGATCGGGACAGGGGAAGGCAGATACGCAGTATTTT. Translating it yields CASSPQGSGQGKADTQYF.